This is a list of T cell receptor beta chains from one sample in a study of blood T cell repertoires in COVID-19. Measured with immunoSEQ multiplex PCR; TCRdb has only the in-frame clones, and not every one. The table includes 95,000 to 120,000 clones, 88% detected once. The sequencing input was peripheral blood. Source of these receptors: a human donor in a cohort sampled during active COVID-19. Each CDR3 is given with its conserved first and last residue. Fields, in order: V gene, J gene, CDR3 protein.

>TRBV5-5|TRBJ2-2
CASSLVGTSNTGELFF
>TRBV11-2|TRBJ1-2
CASSPIGDRGNYGYTF
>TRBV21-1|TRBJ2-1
CASSHRVGAGGPVNEQFF
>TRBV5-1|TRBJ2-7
CASSLGRVDEQYF
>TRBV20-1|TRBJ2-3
CSASRPGVRTDTQYF
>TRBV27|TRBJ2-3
CASSSGQGTQYF
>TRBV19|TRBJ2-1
CASSMPGRWRNNEQFF
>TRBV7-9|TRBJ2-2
CASSRTGVNTGELFF
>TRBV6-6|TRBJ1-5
CASSYTTGVGVPPQHF
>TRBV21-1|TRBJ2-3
CASSKLNSGGAGDTQYF
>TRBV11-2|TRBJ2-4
CASSLDQGLQGSNIQYF
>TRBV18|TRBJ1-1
CASSPSVSPEAFF
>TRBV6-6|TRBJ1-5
CASSLDRVNQPQHF
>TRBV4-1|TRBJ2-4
CASSLDRGPENIQYF
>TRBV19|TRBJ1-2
CATYGGRGGYTF
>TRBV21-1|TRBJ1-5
CASRNRQGYQPQHF
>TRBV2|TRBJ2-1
CASSEGPGSYNEQFF
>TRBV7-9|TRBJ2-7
CASSPRQGSNYEQYF
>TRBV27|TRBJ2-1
CASSLDNPGNEQFF
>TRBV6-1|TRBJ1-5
CASSDNRVGGNQPQHF
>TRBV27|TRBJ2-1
CASGGGTRVYNEQFF
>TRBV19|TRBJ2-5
CASSGLAGGTETQYF
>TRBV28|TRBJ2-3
CASRTSTDTQYF
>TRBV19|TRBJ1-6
CASSIEGREANSPLHF
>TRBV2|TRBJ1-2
CASSDADISYGYTF
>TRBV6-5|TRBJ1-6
CASSYSIGGPESPLHF
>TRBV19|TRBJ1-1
CASSIWSRGQGAGINTEAFF
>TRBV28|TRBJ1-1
CASSLPTGGNTEAFF
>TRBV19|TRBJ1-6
CASSIERRTGERNSPLHF
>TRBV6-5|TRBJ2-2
CASSRTENTGELFF
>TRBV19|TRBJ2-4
CASSTGLGGAKNIQYF
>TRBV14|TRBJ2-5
CASSQTGVAGEETQYF
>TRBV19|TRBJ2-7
CASSGTSGSYEQYF
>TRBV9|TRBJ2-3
CASSVGPQGGWGTDTQYF
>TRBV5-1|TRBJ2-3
CASSLGLSGGAADTQYF
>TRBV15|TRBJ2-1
CATSTASGSYNEQFF
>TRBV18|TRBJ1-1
CASSSGQGGTEAFF
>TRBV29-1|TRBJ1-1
CSVEGSRGGGKTEAFF
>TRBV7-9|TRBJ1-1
CASSIHSEMNTEAFF
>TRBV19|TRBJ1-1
CASSPGQGGTEAFF
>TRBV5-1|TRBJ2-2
CASSSVAGSNTGELFF
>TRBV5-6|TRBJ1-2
CASSFGQASFYGYTF
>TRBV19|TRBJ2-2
CASSGGQGAIGELFF
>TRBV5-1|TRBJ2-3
CASSFTTGASTDTQYF